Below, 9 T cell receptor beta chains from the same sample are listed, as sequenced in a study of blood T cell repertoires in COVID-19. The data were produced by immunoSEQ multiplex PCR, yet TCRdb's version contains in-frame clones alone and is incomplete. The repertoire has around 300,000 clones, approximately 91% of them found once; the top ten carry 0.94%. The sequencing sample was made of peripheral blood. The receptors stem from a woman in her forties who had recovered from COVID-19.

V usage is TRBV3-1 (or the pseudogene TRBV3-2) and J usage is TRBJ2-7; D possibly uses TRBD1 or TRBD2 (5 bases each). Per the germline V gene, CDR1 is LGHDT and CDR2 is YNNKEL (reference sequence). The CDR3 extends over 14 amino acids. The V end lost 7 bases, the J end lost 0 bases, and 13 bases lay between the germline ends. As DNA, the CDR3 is TGTGCCAGCAACCAGGGAGAACCCTCCTACGAGCAGTACTTC. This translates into CASNQGEPSYEQYF.

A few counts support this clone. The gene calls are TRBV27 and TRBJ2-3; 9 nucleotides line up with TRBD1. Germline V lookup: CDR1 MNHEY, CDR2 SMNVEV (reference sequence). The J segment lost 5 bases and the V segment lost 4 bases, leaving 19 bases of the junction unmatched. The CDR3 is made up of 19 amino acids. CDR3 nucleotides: TGTGCCAGCAGTTCTACGACGGCTCCGGGACAGGGTGTTGGAGATACGCAGTATTTT. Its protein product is CASSSTTAPGQGVGDTQYF.

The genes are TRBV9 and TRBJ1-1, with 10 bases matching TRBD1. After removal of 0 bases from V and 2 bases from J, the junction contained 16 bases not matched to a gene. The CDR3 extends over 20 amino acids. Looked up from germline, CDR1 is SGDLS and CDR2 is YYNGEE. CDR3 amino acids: CASSVELDRGGFHVNTEAFF. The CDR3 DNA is TGTGCCAGCAGCGTAGAGTTGGACAGGGGGGGATTTCATGTAAACACTGAAGCTTTCTTT.

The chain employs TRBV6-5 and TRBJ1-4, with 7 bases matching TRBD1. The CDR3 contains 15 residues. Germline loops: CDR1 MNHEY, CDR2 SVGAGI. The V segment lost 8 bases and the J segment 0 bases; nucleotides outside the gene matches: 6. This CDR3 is CASQTGSATNEKLFF. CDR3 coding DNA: TGTGCCAGCCAGACAGGGTCCGCAACTAATGAAAAACTGTTTTTT.

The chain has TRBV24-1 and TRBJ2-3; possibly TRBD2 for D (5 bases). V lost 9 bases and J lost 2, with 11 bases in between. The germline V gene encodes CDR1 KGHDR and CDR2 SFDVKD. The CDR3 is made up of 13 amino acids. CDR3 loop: CATRGGYTDTQYF. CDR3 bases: TGTGCCACCCGAGGCGGGTACACAGATACGCAGTATTTT.

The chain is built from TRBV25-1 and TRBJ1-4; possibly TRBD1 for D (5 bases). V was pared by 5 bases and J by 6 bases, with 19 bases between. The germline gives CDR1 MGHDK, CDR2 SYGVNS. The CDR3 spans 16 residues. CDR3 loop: CASSPPRGGIHEKLFF. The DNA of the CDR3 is TGTGCCAGCAGTCCCCCCCGGGGGGGGATCCATGAAAAACTGTTTTTT.

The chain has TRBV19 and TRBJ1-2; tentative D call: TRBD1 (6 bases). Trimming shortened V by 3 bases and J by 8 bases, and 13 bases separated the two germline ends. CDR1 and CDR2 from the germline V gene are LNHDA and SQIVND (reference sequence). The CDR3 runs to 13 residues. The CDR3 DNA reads TGTGCCAGTAGTATCCCGGGGGGGCGCGGCTACACCTTC. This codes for CASSIPGGRGYTF. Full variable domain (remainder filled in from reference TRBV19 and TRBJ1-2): DGGITQSPKYLFRKEGQNVTLSCEQNLNHDAMYWYRQDPGQGLRLIYYSQIVNDFQKGDIAEGYSVSREKKESFPLTVTSAQKNPTAFYLCASSIPGGRGYTFGSGTRLTVV.

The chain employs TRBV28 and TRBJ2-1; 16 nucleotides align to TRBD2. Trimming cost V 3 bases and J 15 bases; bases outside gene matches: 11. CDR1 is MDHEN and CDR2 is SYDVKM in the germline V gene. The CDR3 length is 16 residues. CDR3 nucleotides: TGTGCCAGCAGTTTTGTAACGGGACTAGCGGGAGGGCTTGGGTTCTTC. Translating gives CASSFVTGLAGGLGFF.

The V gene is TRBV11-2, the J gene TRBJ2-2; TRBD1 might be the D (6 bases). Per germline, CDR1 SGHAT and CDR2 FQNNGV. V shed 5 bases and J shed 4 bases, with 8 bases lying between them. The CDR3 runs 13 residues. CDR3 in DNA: TGTGCCAGCAGCCTACAGGGCACCGGGGAGCTGTTTTTT. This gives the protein CASSLQGTGELFF.